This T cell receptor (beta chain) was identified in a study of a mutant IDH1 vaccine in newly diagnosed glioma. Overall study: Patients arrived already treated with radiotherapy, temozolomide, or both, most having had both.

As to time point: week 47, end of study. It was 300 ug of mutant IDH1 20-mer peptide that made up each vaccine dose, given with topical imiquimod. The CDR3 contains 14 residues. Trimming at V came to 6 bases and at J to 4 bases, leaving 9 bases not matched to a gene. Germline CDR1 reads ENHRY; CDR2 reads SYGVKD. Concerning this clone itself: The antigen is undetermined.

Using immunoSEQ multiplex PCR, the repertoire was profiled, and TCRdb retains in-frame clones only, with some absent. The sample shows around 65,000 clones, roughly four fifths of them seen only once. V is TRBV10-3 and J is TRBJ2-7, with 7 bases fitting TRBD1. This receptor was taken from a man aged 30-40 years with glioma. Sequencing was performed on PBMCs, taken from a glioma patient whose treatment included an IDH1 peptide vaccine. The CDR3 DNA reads TGTGCCATCAGGGCGACAGGGATGAATTACGAGCAGTACTTC. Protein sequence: CAIRATGMNYEQYF.